Sequencing of this T cell receptor beta chain was carried out in a study of monozygotic twins with inflammatory bowel disease. Staff drew a roughly 2.6 ml blood sample from each donor. A template switching step added UMIs, each with a 6-nucleotide sample barcode. TCRdb re-analyzed the 5' RACE reads; it lists each CDR3 protein once, without DNA. This sample contains around 370,000 distinct CDR3 sequences. Sequencing was done on a sample of blood. This receptor was obtained from a human donor with ulcerative colitis or Crohn's disease, or a healthy co-twin of an affected twin (not recorded which).

This chain's CDR3 is CASSFRTPEETQYF. The rearrangement joins TRBV27 to TRBJ2-5; as DNA is missing, the TRBD1 call by TCRdb cannot be tested. The germline gives CDR1 MNHEY, CDR2 SMNVEV (reference sequence). The length of the CDR3 is 14 residues.